The rows below give T cell receptor beta chains drawn from one sample of a study of T cells in Graves' hyperthyroidism and ophthalmopathy. TCRdb reprocessed the multiplex PCR reads via MiXCR and lists one record per CDR3 protein. Of approximately 420,000 distinct CDR3 sequences in the sample, 15% were seen once. Source material: blood. The receptors were gathered from a woman in her thirties with Graves' hyperthyroidism. Each CDR3 is given with its conserved first and last residue. D genes are given only for firm matches. Clone size appears in some rows only: once, few, many, or a class for an expanded clone.

-,TRBV9,few,TRBJ2-1,TGTGCCAGCAGCGTAGATACAGGGGACTTCAATGAGCAGTTCTTC,CASSVDTGDFNEQFF
-,TRBV20-1,many,TRBJ2-5,TGCAGTACTAACCTCCAAGAGACCCAGTACTTC,CSTNLQETQYF
TRBD1,TRBV5-8,many,TRBJ2-1,TGTGCCAGCAGCTCTGTGACAGGGTGGGTCGGTGAGCAGTTCTTC,CASSSVTGWVGEQFF
TRBD2,TRBV12-5,-,TRBJ2-5,TGTGCTAGTACCATTAGCGGGAGGGCCCAAGAGACCCAGTACTTC,CASTISGRAQETQYF
TRBD2,TRBV5-1,many,TRBJ2-1,TGCGCCAGCAGCTTATCCGCACCCACTAGCGGGAGTTTCTACAATGAGCAGTTCTTC,CASSLSAPTSGSFYNEQFF
-,TRBV11-2,many,TRBJ2-5,TGTGCCAGCAGCGAAACCAGGGGGGCCCAAGAGACCCAGTACTTC,CASSETRGAQETQYF
TRBD1,TRBV5-4,-,TRBJ2-7,TGTGCCAGCAGTCGAACCGGGACAGAGATCTACGAGCAGTACTTC,CASSRTGTEIYEQYF
TRBD1,TRBV18,many,TRBJ1-4,TGTGCCAGCTCACAATCACAGGGGGCAACTAATGAAAAACTGTTTTTT,CASSQSQGATNEKLFF
-,TRBV6-1,few,TRBJ1-5,TGTGCCAGCAGCGAGACGGACAGCTCAATCAGCCCCCAGCATTTT,CASSETDSSISPQHF
-,TRBV7-2,many,TRBJ2-1,TGTGCCAGCAGCTTCGGTTCGGACTATGAGCAGTTCTTC,CASSFGSDYEQFF
-,TRBV6-4,-,TRBJ1-1,TGTGCCAGCAGTGACTCGGGGTCGCGCACTGAAGCTTTCTTT,CASSDSGSRTEAFF
TRBD2,TRBV30,-,TRBJ2-1,TGTGCCTGGAGTGTAACGGGAGGGTTCTCCTACAATGAGCAGTTCTTC,CAWSVTGGFSYNEQFF
-,TRBV7-9,many,TRBJ2-5,TGTGCCAGCAGCTTAATTGAGGGACTCGAAGAGACCCAGTACTTC,CASSLIEGLEETQYF
-,TRBV28,few,TRBJ2-2,TGTGCCAGCAGCGGAAATTCCAAGAACACCGGGGAGCTGTTTTTT,CASSGNSKNTGELFF
TRBD2,TRBV28,-,TRBJ2-2,TGTGCCAGCAGTTTCGGGGGGAAACGGACCGGGGAGCTGTTTTTT,CASSFGGKRTGELFF
-,TRBV7-2,few,TRBJ1-6,TGTGCCAGCAGCTCCCGCAGAGATAATTCACCCCTCCACTTT,CASSSRRDNSPLHF